This T cell receptor (beta chain) was observed in a study of T cell changes during pregnancy in multiple sclerosis. V lost 5 bases to trimming and J lost 5 bases, with 15 bases between them. Germline V CDR1 and CDR2: LNHDA, SQIVND (reference sequence). The CDR3 has 15 amino acids. Some clones are missing from TCRdb's copy, which holds only in-frame ones; the method was immunoSEQ multiplex PCR. Of under 150,000 clones listed, 90% to 98% were seen once; the top ten hold over 0.35%. The J gene is TRBJ2-2, the V gene TRBV19; D may be TRBD2 (5 bases). The sequences come from peripheral blood, collected after pregnancy. The clonotype comes from a female donor with multiple sclerosis, enrolled in a pregnancy study. In nucleotides, the CDR3 is TGTGCCAGTAGTCGCCCTGGGGAGTTAACCGGGGAGCTGTTTTTT. Translation gives CASSRPGELTGELFF.